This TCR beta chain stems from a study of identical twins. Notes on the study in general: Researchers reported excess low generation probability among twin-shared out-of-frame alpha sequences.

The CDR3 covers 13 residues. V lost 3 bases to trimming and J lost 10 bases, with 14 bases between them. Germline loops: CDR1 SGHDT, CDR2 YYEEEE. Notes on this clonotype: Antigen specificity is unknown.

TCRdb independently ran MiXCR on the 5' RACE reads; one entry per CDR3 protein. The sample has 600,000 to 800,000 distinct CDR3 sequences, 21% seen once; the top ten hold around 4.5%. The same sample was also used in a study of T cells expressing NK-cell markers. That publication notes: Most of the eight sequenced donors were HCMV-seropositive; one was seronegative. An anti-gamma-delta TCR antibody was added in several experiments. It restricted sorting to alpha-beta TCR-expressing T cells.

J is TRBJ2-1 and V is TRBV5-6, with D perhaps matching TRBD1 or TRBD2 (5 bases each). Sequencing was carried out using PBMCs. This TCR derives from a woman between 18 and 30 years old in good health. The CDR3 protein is CASSWGTTREQFF. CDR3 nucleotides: TGTGCCAGCAGCTGGGGGACCACACGGGAGCAGTTCTTC.